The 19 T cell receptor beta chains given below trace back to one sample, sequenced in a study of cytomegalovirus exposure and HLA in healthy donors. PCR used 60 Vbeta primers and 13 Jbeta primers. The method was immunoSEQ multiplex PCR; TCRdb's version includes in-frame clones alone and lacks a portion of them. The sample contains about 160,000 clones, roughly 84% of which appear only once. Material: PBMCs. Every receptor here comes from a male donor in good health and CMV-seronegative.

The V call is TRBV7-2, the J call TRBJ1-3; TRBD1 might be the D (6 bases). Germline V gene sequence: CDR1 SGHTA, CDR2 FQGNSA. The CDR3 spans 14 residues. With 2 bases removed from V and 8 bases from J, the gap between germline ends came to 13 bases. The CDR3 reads CASSLWTARDTIYF. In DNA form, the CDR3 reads TGTGCCAGCAGCTTATGGACAGCCCGGGACACCATATATTTT. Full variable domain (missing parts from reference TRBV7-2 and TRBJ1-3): GAGVSQSPSNKVTEKGKDVELRCDPISGHTALYWYRQSLGQGLEFLIYFQGNSAPDKSGLPSDRFSAERTGGSVSTLTIQRTQQEDSAVYLCASSLWTARDTIYFGEGSWLTVV.

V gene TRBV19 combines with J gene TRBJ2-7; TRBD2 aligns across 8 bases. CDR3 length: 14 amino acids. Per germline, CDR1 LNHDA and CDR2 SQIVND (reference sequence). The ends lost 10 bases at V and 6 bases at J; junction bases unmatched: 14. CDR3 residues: CATQKERELGEQYF. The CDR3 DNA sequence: TGTGCCACCCAGAAAGAGCGGGAGTTGGGCGAGCAGTACTTC.

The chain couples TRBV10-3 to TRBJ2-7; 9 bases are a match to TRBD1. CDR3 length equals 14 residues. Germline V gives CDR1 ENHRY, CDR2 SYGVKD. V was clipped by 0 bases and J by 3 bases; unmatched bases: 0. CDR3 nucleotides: TGTGCCATCAGTGAGTCGGGACAGGGCTACGAGCAGTACTTC. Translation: CAISESGQGYEQYF.

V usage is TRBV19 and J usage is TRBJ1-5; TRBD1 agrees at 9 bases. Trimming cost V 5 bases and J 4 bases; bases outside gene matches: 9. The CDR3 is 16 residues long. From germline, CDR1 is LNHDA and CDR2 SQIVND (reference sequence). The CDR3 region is CASSPRDRARNQPQHF. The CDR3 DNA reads TGTGCCAGTAGTCCCCGGGACAGGGCACGGAATCAGCCCCAGCATTTT.

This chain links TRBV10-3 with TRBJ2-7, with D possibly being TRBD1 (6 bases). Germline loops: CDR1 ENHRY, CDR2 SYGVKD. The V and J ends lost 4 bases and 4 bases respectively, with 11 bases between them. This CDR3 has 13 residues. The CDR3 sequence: CAISVGGQYEQYF. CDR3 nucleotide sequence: TGTGCCATCAGTGTTGGCGGACAGTACGAGCAGTACTTC.

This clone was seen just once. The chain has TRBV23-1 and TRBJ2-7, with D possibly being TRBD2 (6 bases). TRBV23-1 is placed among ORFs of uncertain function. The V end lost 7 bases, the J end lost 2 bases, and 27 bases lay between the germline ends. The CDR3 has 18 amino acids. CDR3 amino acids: CASTRGVGSRELPYEQYF. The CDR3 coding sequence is TGCGCCAGCACTCGCGGGGTGGGTTCGCGGGAACTTCCCTACGAGCAGTACTTC.

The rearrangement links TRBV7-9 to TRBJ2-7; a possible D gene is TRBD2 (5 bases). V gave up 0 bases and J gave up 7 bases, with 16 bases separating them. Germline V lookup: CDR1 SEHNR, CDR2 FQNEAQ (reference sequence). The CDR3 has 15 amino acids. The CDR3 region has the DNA TGTGCCAGCAGCTTAGCGGGCGACGGGGTTCGGGAGCAGTACTTC. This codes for CASSLAGDGVREQYF.

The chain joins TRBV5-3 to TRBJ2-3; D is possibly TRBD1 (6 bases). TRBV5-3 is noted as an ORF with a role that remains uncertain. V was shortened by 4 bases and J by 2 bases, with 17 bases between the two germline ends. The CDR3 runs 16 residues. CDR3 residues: CARSRDNRDLTDTQYF. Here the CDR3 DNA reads TGTGCCAGAAGCAGGGACAACAGGGACCTCACAGATACGCAGTATTTT.

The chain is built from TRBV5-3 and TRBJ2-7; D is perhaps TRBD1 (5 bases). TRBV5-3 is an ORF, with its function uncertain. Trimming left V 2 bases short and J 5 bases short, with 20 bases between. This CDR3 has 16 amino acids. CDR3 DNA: TGTGCCAGAAGCTTCCAGGTGGGCTGGACAATAGACGAGCAGTACTTC. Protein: CARSFQVGWTIDEQYF.

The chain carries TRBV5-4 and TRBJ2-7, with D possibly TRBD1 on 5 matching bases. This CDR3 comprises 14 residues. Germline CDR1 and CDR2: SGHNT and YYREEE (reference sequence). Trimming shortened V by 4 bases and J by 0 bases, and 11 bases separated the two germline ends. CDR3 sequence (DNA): TGTGCCAGCAGCCAACAGGCTAGCTCCTACGAGCAGTACTTC. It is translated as CASSQQASSYEQYF.

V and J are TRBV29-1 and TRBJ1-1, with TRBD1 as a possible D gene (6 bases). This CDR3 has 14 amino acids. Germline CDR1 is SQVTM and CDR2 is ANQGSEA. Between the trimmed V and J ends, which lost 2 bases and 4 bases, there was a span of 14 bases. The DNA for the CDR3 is TGCAGCGTTGAAAGGGGGGGAAGGGGCACTGAAGCTTTCTTT. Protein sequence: CSVERGGRGTEAFF.

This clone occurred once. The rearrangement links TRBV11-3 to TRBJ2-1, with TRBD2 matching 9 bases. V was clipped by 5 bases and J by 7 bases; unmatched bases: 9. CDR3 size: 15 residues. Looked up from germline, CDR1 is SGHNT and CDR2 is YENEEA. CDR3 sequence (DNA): TGTGCCAGCAGCCGGGGCGGGGGGGCTTTTAATGAGCAGTTCTTC. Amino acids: CASSRGGGAFNEQFF.

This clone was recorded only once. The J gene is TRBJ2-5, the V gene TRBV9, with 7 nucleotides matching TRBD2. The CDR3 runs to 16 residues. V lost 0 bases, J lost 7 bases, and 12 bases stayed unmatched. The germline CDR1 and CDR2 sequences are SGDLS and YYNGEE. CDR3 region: CASSVVLAGVGGTQYF. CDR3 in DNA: TGTGCCAGCAGCGTAGTTTTGGCGGGGGTCGGCGGGACCCAGTACTTC.

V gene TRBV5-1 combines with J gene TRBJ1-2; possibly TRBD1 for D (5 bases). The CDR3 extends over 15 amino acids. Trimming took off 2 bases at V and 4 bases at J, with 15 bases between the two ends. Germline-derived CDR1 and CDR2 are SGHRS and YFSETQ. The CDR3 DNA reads TGCGCCAGCAGCTTAGACGGGGGATCGGCCTATGGCTACACCTTC. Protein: CASSLDGGSAYGYTF.

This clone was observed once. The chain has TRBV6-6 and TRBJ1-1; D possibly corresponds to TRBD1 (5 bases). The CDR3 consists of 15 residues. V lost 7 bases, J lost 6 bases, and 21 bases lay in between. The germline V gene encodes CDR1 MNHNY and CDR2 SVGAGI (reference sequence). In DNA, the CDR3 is TGTGCCAGCACCGATAAAAGGACCCAGGGTGCTGAAGCTTTCTTT. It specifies CASTDKRTQGAEAFF.

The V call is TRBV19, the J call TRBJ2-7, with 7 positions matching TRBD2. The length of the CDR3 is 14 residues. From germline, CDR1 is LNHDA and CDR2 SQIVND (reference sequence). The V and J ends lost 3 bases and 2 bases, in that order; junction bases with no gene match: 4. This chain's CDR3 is CASSMGGNTYEQYF. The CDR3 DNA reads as TGTGCCAGTAGTATGGGGGGGAATACCTACGAGCAGTACTTC.

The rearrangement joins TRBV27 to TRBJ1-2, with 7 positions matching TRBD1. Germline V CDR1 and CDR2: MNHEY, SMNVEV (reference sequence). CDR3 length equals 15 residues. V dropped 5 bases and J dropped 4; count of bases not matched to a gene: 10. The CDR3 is CASSRERGPGYGYTF. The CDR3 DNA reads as TGTGCCAGCAGTCGGGAAAGGGGGCCGGGCTATGGCTACACCTTC.

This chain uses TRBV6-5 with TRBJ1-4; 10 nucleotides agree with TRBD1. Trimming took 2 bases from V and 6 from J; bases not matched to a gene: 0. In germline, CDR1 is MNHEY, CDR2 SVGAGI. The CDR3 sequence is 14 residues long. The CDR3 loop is CASSYGTGDEKLFF. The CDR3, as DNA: TGTGCCAGCAGTTACGGGACAGGGGATGAAAAACTGTTTTTT.

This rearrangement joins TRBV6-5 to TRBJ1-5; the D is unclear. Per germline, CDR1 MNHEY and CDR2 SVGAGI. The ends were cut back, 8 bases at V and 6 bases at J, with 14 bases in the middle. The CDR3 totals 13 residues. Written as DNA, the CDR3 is TGTGCCAGCCGACGGGGTGATTCTCAGCCCCAGCATTTT. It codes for CASRRGDSQPQHF.